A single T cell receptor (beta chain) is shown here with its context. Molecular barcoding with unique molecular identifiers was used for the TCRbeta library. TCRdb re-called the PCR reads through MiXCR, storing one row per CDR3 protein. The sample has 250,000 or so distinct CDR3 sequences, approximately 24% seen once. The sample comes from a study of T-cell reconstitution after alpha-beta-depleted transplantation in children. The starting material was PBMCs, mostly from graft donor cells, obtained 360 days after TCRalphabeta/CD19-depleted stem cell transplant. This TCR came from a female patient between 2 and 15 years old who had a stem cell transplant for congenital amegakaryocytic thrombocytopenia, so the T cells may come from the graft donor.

The CDR3 here is CASSQGGLAVYNEQFF. DNA of the CDR3: TGCGCCAGCAGCCAAGGGGGACTAGCGGTGTACAATGAGCAGTTCTTC. The chain uses TRBV4-1 and TRBJ2-1; 11 bases line up with TRBD2. V trimming: 1 base; J trimming: 4 bases; junction bases outside the gene matches: 3. Per germline, CDR1 MGHRA and CDR2 YSYEKL. The CDR3 has 16 amino acids.